This TCR beta chain originates from a study of identical twins (dated by TCRdb to the mid-2010s). For context, the study as a whole: To test whether fetal clonotypes persist, the study used deep sequencing on TCR alpha and beta repertoires from monozygotic twins, unrelated adults of various ages, and cord blood. Replicate twin experiments were performed at different times using different library preparation protocols to rule out contamination. The full study reports these points: Invariant T cells such as MAIT and iNKT could partly confound zero-insertion analyses, although diverse VJ usage argued against such confounding for most clonotypes. Out-of-frame TCR alpha sharing in monozygotic twins was systematically underestimated by recombination models, whereas sharing between unrelated individuals was in agreement with the recombination models. A weaker excess of twin sharing was found in beta out-of-frame sequences because the signal-to-noise ratio was lowered by fewer shared sequences. Out-of-frame TCR alpha sequences shared between twins showed an excess of low generation-probability sequences compared with coincidental sharing between unrelated individuals. Abundant cord blood beta clonotypes carried fewer insertions; young adult naive repertoires showed a weaker similar trend, while memory repertoires showed none. Because the same donors could not be followed over many years, the conclusions relied on cross-sectional statistical analysis.

With regard to this clonotype: Its recognized antigen is unknown. No base quality values were provided; no much bigger clone lies one nucleotide off.

Library method: 5' RACE. TCRdb names Illumina HiSeq 2000 as the instrument used. Template switching added a universal primer binding site, and the final cDNA carried a unique molecular identifier that allowed TCR cDNA molecules to be counted accurately. Specific primers in the conserved constant-segment region were used to synthesize first-strand cDNA for TCR alpha and beta chains. To control for contamination, every cDNA library carried two barcodes: a SMART-Mk sample barcode plus Illumina barcodes. TruSeq adapter sequences and Illumina sample barcodes were added in two successive PCR steps. The Illumina HiSeq platform was used with custom primers to sequence TCR alpha and beta cDNA libraries. As for the original processing: MiGEC processed the raw reads to extract unique molecular identifiers, while MiXCR was used to determine the CDR3 positions. For each individual, recombination models were inferred using an EM algorithm with the repgenHMM and IGoR tools. The tcR package in R was used for shared clonotype analysis, with sharing normalized by the product of cloneset sizes. Out-of-frame nonproductive sequences were analyzed to study raw recombination free of thymic and clonal selection effects. TCRdb reanalyzed the raw reads on its own, using fastp at Q25 for trimming and MiXCR for clone calling, and kept in-frame beta chains. Records with the same CDR3 protein are collapsed into one entry carrying the most frequent genes and DNA. The authors' filters were not applied to this entry. This sample gives about 470,000 distinct CDR3 sequences in total; approximately 25% of them show up just once. The top ten clonotypes cover about 2.7% of the sample.

Every donor in the study was a healthy Caucasian. The twin cohort consisted of three pairs of female monozygotic twins, all aged roughly 18 to 30 years. Positive isolation kits from Invitrogen were used to isolate the CD4+ and CD8+ T cell populations. The CDR3 measures 14 amino acids from cysteine to phenylalanine. Just the 42-base CDR3 DNA is kept, in frame starting at base 1. V drops 4 bases and J drops 0 bases, leaving 7 bases in between. Taken from the germline V gene, the CDR1 and CDR2 loops are MNHNS and SASEGT. These data also formed part of another study, on T cells expressing NK-cell markers. The second study's paper adds: Three sorted T-cell subsets (CD3+CD56+NKG2C+, CD3+CD56+NKG2C- and CD3+CD56-NKG2C+) from 8 or 9 donors had their TCR beta-chain repertoires profiled. Among the eight sequenced donors, seven were HCMV-seropositive and one was HCMV-seronegative. In several experiments an anti-gammadeltaTCR antibody was added to restrict sorting to alphabetaTCR-expressing T cells. In more than five donors, the dominant CD3+CD56+NKG2C+ clonotypes were found to rank among the top 10 CD8+ clonotypes and to make up roughly 1.0-7.5% of CD8+ T cells. Those dominant clonotypes were again the most abundant among CD3+CD56-NKG2C+ cells in several donors, at roughly 25-65%. It remained unclear whether the expanded NKG2C-expressing T cell clones were specific for HCMV antigens. All eight donors whose samples were sequenced were randomly selected healthy volunteers, three of them men and five women. HCMV serostatus was determined by detecting HCMV-specific IgG in serum with a commercial ELISA kit. MIGEC was used to demultiplex reads and group reads by UMI, and MiTCR was used to assemble and quantify clonotypes. Only TCR cDNA sequences supported by at least two reads were kept to exclude erroneous sequences. The tcR package was used for downstream repertoire analysis, and clonotypes were matched across fractions by CDR3 nucleotide sequence plus V segment. VDJmatch was used to annotate antigen specificity against VDJdb, with one amino acid substitution in CDR3 allowed.

Input material: CD4+ T cells sorted from blood. Rearrangement joined TRBV6-1 to TRBJ1-5, and perhaps TRBD1 as D gene, on 5 matching bases. The receptor comes from a woman between 18 and 30 years old in good health. In nucleotide form, the sequence is TGTGCCAGCAGTGGGGGGAGTAGCAATCAGCCCCAGCATTTT. This codes for CASSGGSSNQPQHF.